This T cell receptor beta chain was identified in a study of cytomegalovirus exposure and HLA in healthy donors. Study-wide points: Later analysis showed TCR association rates varying by HLA locus, highest for DRB1 and lowest for HLA-C.

V gave up 7 bases and J gave up 7 bases; unmatched junction bases: 8. The V gene's germline CDR1 is MGHRA and CDR2 YSYEKL. The CDR3 totals 14 residues. Comment on this clone: As yet, its antigen is unknown.

60 Vbeta and 13 Jbeta primers were used in PCR. Measured with immunoSEQ multiplex PCR; TCRdb has only the in-frame clones, and not every one. The profile shows roughly 150,000 clones, approximately 72% of them singletons. The TCR comes from a man younger than 35 in good health and CMV-seronegative. The chain links TRBV4-1 to TRBJ2-1; 9 bases are shared with TRBD2. The sample comprised PBMCs. The CDR3 DNA is TGCGCCAGCAAAGCGGGGGGCGCTCGTAATGAGCAGTTCTTC. Residues: CASKAGGARNEQFF.